The 18 T cell receptor beta chains reported below all come from one sample, sequenced in a study of blood T cell repertoires in COVID-19. Generated by immunoSEQ multiplex PCR, the TCRdb table keeps only in-frame clones and is missing some. The sample includes roughly 280,000 clones, 91% seen only once; the top ten take 2.8%. The sequenced sample was PBMCs or T cells enriched from blood (not recorded which). These TCRs come from a man aged 35-49 years who had been exposed to COVID-19.

This chain connects TRBV5-6 to TRBJ2-7; no reliable D call. In germline, CDR1 is SGHDT, CDR2 YYEEEE. CDR3 size: 14 residues. The V gene lost 5 bases and the J gene lost 3 bases, with 15 bases spanning the gap. This CDR3 is CASSFIQTDYEQYF. The CDR3 DNA sequence: TGTGCCAGCAGTTTTATTCAAACAGACTACGAGCAGTACTTC. The full variable domain, its missing parts supplied by reference TRBV5-6 and TRBJ2-7, is DAGVTQSPTHLIKTRGQQVTLRCSPKSGHDTVSWYQQALGQGPQFIFQYYEEEERQRGNFPDRFSGHQFPNYSSELNVNALLLGDSALYLCASSFIQTDYEQYFGPGTRLTVT.

The chain joins TRBV11-3 to TRBJ2-5, with 13 bases lining up with TRBD2. J was trimmed by 5 bases and V by 5 bases; bases with no gene match: 11. The length of the CDR3 is 17 residues. CDR1 is SGHNT and CDR2 is YENEEA in the germline V gene. The CDR3 region has the DNA TGTGCCAGCAGCGTCAAAGGACTAGCGGGAGTATGGGAGACCCAGTACTTC. The encoded protein is CASSVKGLAGVWETQYF.

This rearrangement joins TRBV18 to TRBJ1-1; 7 bases line up with TRBD1. Germline assignment: CDR1 KGHSH and CDR2 LQKENI. Trimming removed 5 bases from V and 3 bases from J; junction bases left unmatched: 9. The CDR3 length is 15 residues. The CDR3 spells CASSAGQGEYTEAFF. CDR3 bases: TGTGCCAGCTCAGCTGGCCAGGGGGAGTACACTGAAGCTTTCTTT.

The rearrangement links TRBV30 to TRBJ2-7, with TRBD1 as a possible D gene (6 bases). Germline CDR1 is GTSNPN and CDR2 is SVGIG (reference sequence). V lost 2 bases, J lost 6 bases, and 17 bases lay in between. CDR3 size: 14 residues. The CDR3 here is CAWSRGQGKGEQYF. DNA for the CDR3: TGTGCCTGGAGTAGAGGTCAGGGGAAGGGCGAGCAGTACTTC.

The chain carries TRBV21-1 and TRBJ1-2. TRBV21-1 is recorded as a pseudogene. The CDR3 spans 12 residues. The CDR3 region is CAPRGVSYGYTF. In nucleotides, the CDR3 is TGTGCCCCCCGGGGGGTCTCTTATGGCTACACCTTC.

V is TRBV28 and J is TRBJ2-7, with 10 bases fitting TRBD1. The CDR3 is made up of 15 amino acids. Germline V gene sequence: CDR1 MDHEN, CDR2 SYDVKM. V lost 6 bases to trimming and J lost 5 bases; unmatched junction nucleotides: 10. CDR3 residues: CASREMGQGFHEQYF. The CDR3 DNA is TGTGCCAGCAGAGAAATGGGACAGGGGTTCCACGAGCAGTACTTC. The whole variable domain, remainder taken from reference TRBV28 and TRBJ2-7, is DVKVTQSSRYLVKRTGEKVFLECVQDMDHENMFWYRQDPGLGLRLIYFSYDVKMKEKGDIPEGYSVSREKKERFSLILESASTNQTSMYLCASREMGQGFHEQYFGPGTRLTVT.

This rearrangement joins TRBV14 to TRBJ2-7, with D possibly matching TRBD2 (5 bases). The V and J ends lost 5 bases and 7 bases respectively, with 12 bases between them. Germline CDR1 and CDR2: SGHDN and FVKESK. The length of the CDR3 is 12 residues. CDR3 nucleotides: TGTGCCAGCAGCTCCCAGCCGGGGGAGCAGTACTTC. It yields the protein CASSSQPGEQYF.

J is TRBJ1-1 and V is TRBV3-1 (or the pseudogene TRBV3-2); 9 bases line up with TRBD1. Germline V gene lookup returns CDR1 LGHDT and CDR2 YNNKEL (reference sequence). The CDR3 contains 14 residues. Trimming at V came to 6 bases and at J to 5 bases, leaving 7 bases not matched to a gene. The CDR3 reads CASRAQGARTEAFF. CDR3 nucleotide sequence: TGTGCCAGCAGGGCACAGGGGGCTCGAACTGAAGCTTTCTTT.

The chain couples TRBV2 to TRBJ2-3; TRBD2 agrees at 14 bases. Germline CDR1 reads SNHLY; CDR2 reads FYNNEI. CDR3 length: 15 residues. V was clipped by 7 bases and J by 6 bases; unmatched bases: 6. DNA for the CDR3: TGTGCCAGCATGAGACTAGCGGGAGGGCTGGATACGCAGTATTTT. It codes for CASMRLAGGLDTQYF.

This chain joins TRBV14 and TRBJ1-3; D not certain. The CDR3 contains 14 residues. Looked up from germline, CDR1 is SGHDN and CDR2 is FVKESK. V was pared by 1 base and J by 3 bases, with 7 bases between. The CDR3 coding sequence is TGTGCCAGCAGCCAAGTGGCGGTTGGAAACACCATATATTTT. Encoded protein: CASSQVAVGNTIYF.

This chain links TRBV6-5 with TRBJ1-2; 7 bases are shared with TRBD1. Germline V lookup: CDR1 MNHEY, CDR2 SVGAGI. Trimming took 6 bases from V and 1 from J; bases not matched to a gene: 5. This CDR3 is 14 amino acids long. CDR3 sequence reads: CASRSGGVNYGYTF. For the CDR3, the DNA is TGTGCCAGCAGATCAGGGGGTGTTAACTATGGCTACACCTTC.

The chain employs TRBV9 and TRBJ2-1; TRBD2 agrees at 9 bases. The junction had 7 bases not matched to a gene; V was cut back by 4 bases and J by 8 bases. The CDR3 is made up of 14 amino acids. CDR1 and CDR2 (germline): SGDLS, YYNGEE. CDR3 nucleotide sequence: TGTGCCAGCAGCCCGAGGGTAGCGGGAGATGAGCAGTTCTTC. Protein sequence: CASSPRVAGDEQFF.

This sequence joins TRBV19 and TRBJ1-1, with D uncertain. V lost 9 bases to trimming and J lost 4 bases, with 15 bases between them. The CDR3 is 13 amino acids. Germline V gene sequence: CDR1 LNHDA, CDR2 SQIVND (reference sequence). DNA for the CDR3: TGTGCCAGCATTGCTGATCCGGGCACTGAAGCTTTCTTT. Translation gives CASIADPGTEAFF.

The chain recombines TRBV5-5 with TRBJ1-1; 7 bases are shared with TRBD1. Germline CDR1 is SGHKS and CDR2 is YYEKEE (reference sequence). The CDR3 length is 16 residues. With V trimmed by 0 bases and J by 1 base, 6 bases remained unmatched. The CDR3 reads CASSLVGPGGNTEAFF. CDR3 coding DNA: TGTGCCAGCAGCTTGGTAGGTCCAGGGGGGAACACTGAAGCTTTCTTT.

This clone has only a few counts. V gene TRBV7-3 combines with J gene TRBJ2-2, with 12 bases identical to TRBD1. This CDR3 is 17 amino acids long. V was pared by 5 bases and J by 5 bases, with 9 bases of the junction left unmatched. Germline V gene sequence: CDR1 SGHTA, CDR2 FQGTGA. The CDR3 DNA follows: TGTGCCAGCAGCCGAGGCGGGACAGGGGGCATGACCGGGGAGCTGTTTTTT. Amino acids: CASSRGGTGGMTGELFF.

The V and J genes are TRBV27 and TRBJ2-3; 12 bases are a match to TRBD2. The germline V gene encodes CDR1 MNHEY and CDR2 SMNVEV (reference sequence). The CDR3 is 17 residues long. The V segment lost 0 bases and the J segment 0 bases; nucleotides outside the gene matches: 1. CDR3 amino acids: CASSLSGTSGSTDTQYF. DNA for the CDR3: TGTGCCAGCAGTTTATCCGGGACTAGCGGGAGCACAGATACGCAGTATTTT.

The chain joins TRBV5-4 to TRBJ2-1, with TRBD2 matching over 9 bases. J was trimmed by 5 bases and V by 0 bases; bases with no gene match: 9. This CDR3 spans 17 amino acids. Looked up from germline, CDR1 is SGHNT and CDR2 is YYREEE (reference sequence). This CDR3 reads CASSLGMAVAGDNEQFF. CDR3 DNA: TGTGCCAGCAGCTTGGGAATGGCGGTAGCGGGGGACAATGAGCAGTTCTTC.

V and J are TRBV10-1 and TRBJ2-1; a possible D gene is TRBD2 (6 bases). The CDR3 runs to 14 residues. The V and J ends lost 2 bases and 5 bases respectively, with 10 bases between them. The germline V gene has CDR1 WNHNN and CDR2 SYGVQD (reference sequence). CDR3 region: CASSETGENNEQFF. CDR3 sequence (DNA): TGCGCCAGCAGTGAGACGGGAGAGAACAATGAGCAGTTCTTC.